The 12 T cell receptor beta chains in this list originate from one sample, sequenced in a study of T-cell reconstitution after alpha-beta-depleted transplantation in children. Unique molecular identifiers were used in preparing the TCRbeta library. In TCRdb, the PCR reads were re-called with MiXCR into one record per CDR3 protein. This table holds approximately 510,000 distinct CDR3 sequences, about a sixth found once. Source: PBMCs from the stem cell graft donor, taken from the stem cell graft. All receptors come from a human donor who donated a stem cell graft to a child with acute lymphoblastic leukemia.

This clonotype has just a few counts. V is TRBV9 and J is TRBJ2-7; D possibly corresponds to TRBD2 (5 bases). Germline CDR1 and CDR2: SGDLS and YYNGEE. Trimming took off 4 bases at V and 2 bases at J, with 13 bases between the two ends. The CDR3 totals 14 residues. The CDR3 DNA reads TGTGCCAGCAGCTCCGGGGTTTCTCCCTACGAGCAGTACTTC. Translating it yields CASSSGVSPYEQYF.

Details on this clonotype: At one of its ends the junction is not consistent with the germline gene, which may arise from a read error. The rearrangement uses TRBV7-8 and TRBJ2-7; a possible D gene is TRBD2 (5 bases). The CDR3 runs 13 residues. Germline V CDR1 and CDR2: SGHVS, FQNEAQ. The chain's CDR3 is CASGLRVSYEQYF. In DNA, the CDR3 is TGTGCCAGCGGCTTGAGGGTCTCCTACGAGCAGTACTTC.

This clonotype was detected a few times. The chain uses TRBV5-1 and TRBJ1-6, with a weak D call TRBD1 (5 bases). The germline V gene encodes CDR1 SGHRS and CDR2 YFSETQ. This CDR3 is built from 13 residues. Trimming pared 0 bases from V and 11 bases from J, leaving 9 bases between. CDR3 loop: CASSLDQGTPLHF. The CDR3 bases are TGCGCCAGCAGCTTGGACCAGGGAACACCCCTCCACTTT.

The rearrangement joins TRBV20-1 to TRBJ2-5, with 8 bases aligning to TRBD2. The CDR3 extends over 17 amino acids. V lost 1 base and J lost 4; bases outside the gene matches: 14. Per the germline V gene, CDR1 is DFQATT and CDR2 is SNEGSKA (reference sequence). The DNA for the CDR3 is TGCAGTGCTAGAGGGCCTAGCGGGCGGCGTTTCGGAGAGACCCAGTACTTC. Its translation is CSARGPSGRRFGETQYF.

The chain joins TRBV5-1 to TRBJ2-7; D uncertain. The CDR3 is 14 residues long. V dropped 1 base and J dropped 5 bases, with 13 bases sitting between them. Looked up from germline, CDR1 is SGHRS and CDR2 is YFSETQ. The CDR3 spells CASSLRLNPDEQYF. The CDR3 region has the DNA TGCGCCAGCAGCTTGAGGCTAAACCCCGACGAGCAGTACTTC.

The chain is built from TRBV19 and TRBJ2-3; D is perhaps TRBD2 (6 bases). V was pared by 1 base and J by 4 bases, with 9 bases between. CDR3 length: 14 amino acids. Germline V CDR1 and CDR2: LNHDA, SQIVND (reference sequence). The CDR3 loop reads CASSIAGRPDTQYF. DNA of the CDR3: TGTGCCAGTAGTATAGCCGGGAGACCAGATACGCAGTATTTT.

A few counts support this clonotype. The chain has TRBV18 and TRBJ1-5; D is ambiguous. Germline CDR1 KGHSH, CDR2 LQKENI. The CDR3 runs to 15 residues. Trimming pared 1 base from V and 2 bases from J, leaving 9 bases between. The CDR3 bases are TGTGCCAGCTCACCACAAGAGGGAGGCAATCAGCCCCAGCATTTT. Translation: CASSPQEGGNQPQHF.

V is TRBV27 and J is TRBJ2-3; TRBD2 matches at 12 bases. After removal of 6 bases from V and 2 bases from J, the junction contained 6 bases not matched to a gene. The CDR3 spans 16 residues. The germline V gene encodes CDR1 MNHEY and CDR2 SMNVEV (reference sequence). The CDR3 sequence: CASSKGLAGFTDTQYF. Here the CDR3 DNA reads TGTGCCAGCAGCAAAGGACTAGCGGGATTCACAGATACGCAGTATTTT.

V gene TRBV5-1 combines with J gene TRBJ1-4; weak D call: TRBD1 (5 bases). The length of the CDR3 is 16 residues. Germline loops: CDR1 SGHRS, CDR2 YFSETQ. V dropped 3 bases and J dropped 7 bases, with 19 bases sitting between them. The DNA of the CDR3 is TGCGCCAGCAGCTCCCGACAGTCTGCGGTCGGTGAAAAACTGTTTTTT. Amino acids: CASSSRQSAVGEKLFF.

This clonotype came up a few times. The CDR3 DNA reads TGCGCCAGCAGCCCTGGAGGGGGGATCCTAGCCAAAAACATTCAGTACTTC. Its protein product is CASSPGGGILAKNIQYF. V and J are TRBV5-1 and TRBJ2-4; D might be TRBD1 or TRBD2, each matching 6 bases. CDR1 is SGHRS, CDR2 YFSETQ, per germline. V shed 4 bases and J shed 0 bases, with 17 bases lying between them. The CDR3 spans 17 residues.

This chain joins TRBV9 and TRBJ2-2, with 9 bases that match TRBD1. From germline, CDR1 is SGDLS and CDR2 YYNGEE. Germline trimming cut 4 bases from V and 3 bases from J; bases unmatched to any gene: 10. This CDR3 contains 17 residues. CDR3 sequence reads: CASSIDRDREDTGELFF. Written as DNA, the CDR3 is TGTGCCAGCAGCATCGACCGGGACAGGGAGGACACCGGGGAGCTGTTTTTT.

The chain recombines TRBV7-2 with TRBJ1-2; 8 bases agree with TRBD1. Trimming removed 3 bases from V and 0 bases from J; junction bases left unmatched: 3. The CDR3 is made up of 15 amino acids. From germline, CDR1 is SGHTA and CDR2 FQGNSA. The CDR3 bases are TGTGCCAGCAGCTTGGGGACAGGAGCTAACTATGGCTACACCTTC. This translates into CASSLGTGANYGYTF. Drawing the rest from reference TRBV7-2 and TRBJ1-2, the complete variable domain is GAGVSQSPSNKVTEKGKDVELRCDPISGHTALYWYRQSLGQGLEFLIYFQGNSAPDKSGLPSDRFSAERTGGSVSTLTIQRTQQEDSAVYLCASSLGTGANYGYTFGSGTRLTVV.